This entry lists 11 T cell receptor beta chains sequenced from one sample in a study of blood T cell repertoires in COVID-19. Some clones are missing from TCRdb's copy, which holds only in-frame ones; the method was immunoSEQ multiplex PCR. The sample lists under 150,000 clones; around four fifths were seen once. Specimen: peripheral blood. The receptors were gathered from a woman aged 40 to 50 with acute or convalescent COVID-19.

The CDR3 region has the DNA TGTGCCACCCACCGGACAGGTCTTTCCTACAATGAGCAGTTCTTC. Residues: CATHRTGLSYNEQFF. The chain couples TRBV2 to TRBJ2-1, with TRBD1 matching 7 bases. The length of the CDR3 is 15 residues. V shed 10 bases and J 1 base; nucleotides not matched to a gene: 10. Germline values: CDR1 SNHLY, CDR2 FYNNEI.

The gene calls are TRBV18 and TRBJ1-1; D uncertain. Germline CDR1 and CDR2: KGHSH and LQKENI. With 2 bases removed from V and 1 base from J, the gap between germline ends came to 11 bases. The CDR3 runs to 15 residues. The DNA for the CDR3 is TGTGCCAGCTCACCATTCGGCGGGAAGAACACTGAAGCTTTCTTT. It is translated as CASSPFGGKNTEAFF.

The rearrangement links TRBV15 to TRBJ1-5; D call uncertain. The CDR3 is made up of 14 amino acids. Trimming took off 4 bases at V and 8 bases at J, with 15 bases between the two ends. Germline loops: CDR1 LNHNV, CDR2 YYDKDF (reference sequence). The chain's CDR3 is CATSNPGEREPQHF. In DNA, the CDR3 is TGTGCCACCAGCAACCCGGGAGAACGGGAGCCCCAGCATTTT.

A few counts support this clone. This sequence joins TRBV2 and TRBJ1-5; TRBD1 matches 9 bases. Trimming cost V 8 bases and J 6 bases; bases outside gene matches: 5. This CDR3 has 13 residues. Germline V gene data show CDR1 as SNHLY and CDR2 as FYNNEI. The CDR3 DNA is TGTGCCAGCCAGGGACAGGGTGGTCAGCCCCAGCATTTT. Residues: CASQGQGGQPQHF.

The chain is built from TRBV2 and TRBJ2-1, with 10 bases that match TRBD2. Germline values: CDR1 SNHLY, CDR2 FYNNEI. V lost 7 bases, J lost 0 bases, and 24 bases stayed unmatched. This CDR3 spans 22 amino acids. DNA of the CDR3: TGTGCCAGCACCTCGACAGGGTCCGTTTCGCTAGCGGGGGACTCCTCCTACAATGAGCAGTTCTTC. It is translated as CASTSTGSVSLAGDSSYNEQFF.

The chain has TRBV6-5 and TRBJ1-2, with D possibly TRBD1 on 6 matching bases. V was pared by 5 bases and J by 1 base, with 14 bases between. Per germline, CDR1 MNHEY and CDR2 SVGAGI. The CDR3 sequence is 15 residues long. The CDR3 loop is CASSRQAGGNYGYTF. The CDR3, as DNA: TGTGCCAGCAGTCGACAGGCGGGGGGTAACTATGGCTACACCTTC.

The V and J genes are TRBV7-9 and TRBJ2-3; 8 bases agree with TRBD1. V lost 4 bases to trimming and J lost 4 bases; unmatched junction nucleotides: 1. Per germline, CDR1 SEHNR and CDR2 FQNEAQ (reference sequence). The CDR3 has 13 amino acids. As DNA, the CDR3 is TGTGCCAGCAGCTCCAGGGGGCCAGATACGCAGTATTTT. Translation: CASSSRGPDTQYF.

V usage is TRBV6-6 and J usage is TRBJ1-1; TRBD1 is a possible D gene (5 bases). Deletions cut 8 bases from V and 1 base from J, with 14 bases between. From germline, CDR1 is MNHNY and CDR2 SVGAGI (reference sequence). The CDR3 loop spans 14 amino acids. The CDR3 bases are TGTGCCAGCCTCCAAGTAGGGGCGAACACTGAAGCTTTCTTT. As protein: CASLQVGANTEAFF.

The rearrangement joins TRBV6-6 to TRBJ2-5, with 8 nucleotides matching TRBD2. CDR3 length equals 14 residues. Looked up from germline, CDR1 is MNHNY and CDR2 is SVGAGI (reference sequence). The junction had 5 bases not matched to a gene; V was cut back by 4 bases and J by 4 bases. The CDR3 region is CASSSGRGGETQYF. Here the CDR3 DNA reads TGTGCCAGCAGTTCCGGGAGGGGGGGAGAGACCCAGTACTTC.

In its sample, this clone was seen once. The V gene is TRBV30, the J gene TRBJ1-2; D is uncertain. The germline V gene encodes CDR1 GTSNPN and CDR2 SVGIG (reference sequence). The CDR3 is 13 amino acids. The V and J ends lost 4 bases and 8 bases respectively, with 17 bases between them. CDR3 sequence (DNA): TGTGCCTGGAAGTTTAAGGGAGGGAGGGGCTACACCTTC. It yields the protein CAWKFKGGRGYTF.

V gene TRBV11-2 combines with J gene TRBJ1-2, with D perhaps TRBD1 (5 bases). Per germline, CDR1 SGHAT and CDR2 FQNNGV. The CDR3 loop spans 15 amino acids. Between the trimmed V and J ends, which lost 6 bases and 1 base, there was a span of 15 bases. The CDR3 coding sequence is TGTGCCAGCAGGGCCAGCGGGGGACTTAACTATGGCTACACCTTC. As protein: CASRASGGLNYGYTF.